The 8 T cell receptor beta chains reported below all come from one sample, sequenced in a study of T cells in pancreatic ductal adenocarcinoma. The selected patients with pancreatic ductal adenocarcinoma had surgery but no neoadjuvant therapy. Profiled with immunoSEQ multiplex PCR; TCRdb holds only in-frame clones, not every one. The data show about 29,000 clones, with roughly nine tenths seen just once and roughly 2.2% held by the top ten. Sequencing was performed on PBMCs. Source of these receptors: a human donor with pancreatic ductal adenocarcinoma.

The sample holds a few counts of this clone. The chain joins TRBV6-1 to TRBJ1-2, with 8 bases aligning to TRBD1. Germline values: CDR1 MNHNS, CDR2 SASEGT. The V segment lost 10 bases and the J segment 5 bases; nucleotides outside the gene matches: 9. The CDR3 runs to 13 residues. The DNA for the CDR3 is TGTGCCACAACTCCGGGACAGGCTTATGGCTACACCTTC. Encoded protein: CATTPGQAYGYTF.

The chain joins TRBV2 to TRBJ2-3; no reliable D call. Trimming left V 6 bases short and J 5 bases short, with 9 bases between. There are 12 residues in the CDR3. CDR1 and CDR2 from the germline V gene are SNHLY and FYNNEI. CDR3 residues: CASRLSVDTQYF. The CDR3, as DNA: TGTGCCAGCAGACTATCCGTAGATACGCAGTATTTT.

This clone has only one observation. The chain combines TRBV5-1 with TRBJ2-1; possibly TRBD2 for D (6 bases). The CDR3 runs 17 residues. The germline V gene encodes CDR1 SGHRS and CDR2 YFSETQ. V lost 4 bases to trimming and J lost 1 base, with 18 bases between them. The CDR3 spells CASSQVPGAQSYNEQFF. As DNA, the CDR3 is TGCGCCAGCAGCCAGGTACCGGGAGCCCAATCCTACAATGAGCAGTTCTTC.

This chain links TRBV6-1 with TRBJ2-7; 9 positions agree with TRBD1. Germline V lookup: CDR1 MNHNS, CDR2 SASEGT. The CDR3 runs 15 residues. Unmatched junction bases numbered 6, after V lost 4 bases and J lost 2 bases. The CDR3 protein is CASSASDRGAYEQYF. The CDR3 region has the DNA TGTGCCAGCAGTGCCTCGGACAGGGGAGCCTACGAGCAGTACTTC.

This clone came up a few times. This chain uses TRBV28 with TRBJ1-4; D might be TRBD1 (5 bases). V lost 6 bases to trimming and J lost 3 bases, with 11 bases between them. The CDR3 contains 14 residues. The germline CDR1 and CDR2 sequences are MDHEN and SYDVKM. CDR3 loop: CASSLLGANEKLFF. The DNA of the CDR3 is TGTGCCAGCAGCCTCCTAGGGGCTAATGAAAAACTGTTTTTT.

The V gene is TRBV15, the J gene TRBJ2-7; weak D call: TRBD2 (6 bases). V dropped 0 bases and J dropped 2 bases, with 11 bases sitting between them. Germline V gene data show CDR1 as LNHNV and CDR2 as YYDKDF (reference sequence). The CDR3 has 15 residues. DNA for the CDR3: TGTGCCACCAGCAGAGATCGGGGCGGGACCTACGAGCAGTACTTC. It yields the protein CATSRDRGGTYEQYF.

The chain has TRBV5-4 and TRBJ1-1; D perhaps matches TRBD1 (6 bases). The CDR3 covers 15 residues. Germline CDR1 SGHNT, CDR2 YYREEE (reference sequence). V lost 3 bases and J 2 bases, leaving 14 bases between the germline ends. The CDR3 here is CASSSNPTGNTEAFF. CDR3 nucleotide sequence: TGTGCCAGCAGCTCCAACCCGACAGGTAACACTGAAGCTTTCTTT.

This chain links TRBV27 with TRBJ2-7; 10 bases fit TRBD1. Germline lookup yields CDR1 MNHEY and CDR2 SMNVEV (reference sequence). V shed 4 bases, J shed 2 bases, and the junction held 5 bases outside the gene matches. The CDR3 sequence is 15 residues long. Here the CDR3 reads CASSSGQGRTYEQYF. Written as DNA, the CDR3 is TGTGCCAGCAGTTCGGGACAGGGGCGAACCTACGAGCAGTACTTC.